This T cell receptor beta chain came from a study of blood T cell repertoires in COVID-19. The assay was immunoSEQ multiplex PCR, and TCRdb's table has in-frame clones only and misses some. The table has around 100,000 clones, 70% to 90% seen once. The CDR3 has 15 amino acids. Germline lookup yields CDR1 KGHSH and CDR2 LQKENI. With 0 bases removed from V and 0 bases from J, the gap between germline ends came to 6 bases. Sequencing was carried out using peripheral blood. V gene TRBV18 combines with J gene TRBJ1-5; D uncertain. The receptor comes from a middle-aged man with active COVID-19. The CDR3 loop reads CASSPPAYSNQPQHF. The DNA for the CDR3 is TGTGCCAGCTCACCACCAGCCTATAGCAATCAGCCCCAGCATTTT.